Listed below are T cell receptor beta chains from one sample, sequenced in a study of neurological immune-mediated disorders. TCRdb re-analysed the 5' RACE reads in MiXCR, keeping a single row per CDR3 protein. Here the sample spans around 25,000 distinct CDR3 sequences, approximately 21% being singletons. Sequenced sample: PBMCs. All receptors come from a woman aged 55-70 years in good health. Each CDR3 is given with its conserved first and last residue. The D gene is left open where the match is weak. Some rows mark clone size as missing; the rest say once, few, many or name a class of expanded clone.

>TRBV20-1|TRBJ1-2|.|.
CSASDNRNGYTF
TGCAGTGCATCGGACAATCGAAATGGCTACACCTTC
>TRBV5-1|TRBJ2-2|many|TRBD2
CASSPRGGQNTGELFF
TGCGCCAGCAGCCCCCGGGGGGGGCAAAACACCGGGGAGCTGTTTTTT
>TRBV4-1|TRBJ1-5|medium-sized|.
CASSQVGPGPQHF
TGCGCCAGCAGCCAAGTTGGACCAGGGCCCCAGCATTTT
>TRBV7-9|TRBJ2-7|.|.
CASSLWGKQDEQYF
TGTGCCAGCAGCTTATGGGGCAAACAGGACGAGCAGTACTTC
>TRBV5-8|TRBJ2-1|many|.
CASSFGYNEQFF
TGTGCCAGCAGCTTTGGTTACAATGAGCAGTTCTTC
>TRBV9|TRBJ2-1|.|TRBD2
CASSISGGGYNEQFF
TGTGCCAGCAGCATTAGCGGGGGAGGCTACAATGAGCAGTTCTTC
>TRBV10-3|TRBJ2-7|many|.
CAISEPSQGQYF
TGTGCCATCAGTGAGCCTTCACAGGGGCAGTACTTC
>TRBV30|TRBJ1-2|many|.
CAWSRRGYTF
TGTGCCTGGAGTAGGCGTGGCTACACCTTC
>TRBV12-3/TRBV12-4|TRBJ1-6|many|.
CASSPTGRDSPLHF
TGTGCCAGCAGCCCAACAGGGAGGGATTCACCCCTCCACTTT
>TRBV5-5|TRBJ2-3|many|.
CASRPSPGLSIHLSSSTDTQYF
TGTGCCAGCAGACCTTCTCCGGGCCTGTCCATCCATTTATCCTCTAGCACAGATACGCAGTATTTT
>TRBV5-1|TRBJ2-1|.|.
CASSFGGNLNNEQFF
TGCGCCAGCAGCTTTGGGGGTAATTTGAACAATGAGCAGTTCTTC
>TRBV5-6|TRBJ2-7|many|.
CASSFLLLGTLNEQYF
TGTGCCAGCAGCTTCCTCCTCTTGGGGACATTAAACGAGCAGTACTTC
>TRBV4-3|TRBJ2-3|many|.
CASSQDLTGTDTQYF
TGCGCCAGCAGCCAAGATTTAACAGGGACAGATACGCAGTATTTT
>TRBV20-1|TRBJ2-7|many|TRBD2
CSAPRRTSGSYEQYF
TGCAGTGCTCCTCGTCGGACTAGCGGATCCTACGAGCAGTACTTC
>TRBV20-1|TRBJ1-5|medium-sized|.
CSASTGLNQPQHF
TGCAGTGCTAGCACGGGCCTCAATCAGCCCCAGCATTTT
>TRBV15|TRBJ2-3|.|TRBD1
CATSLLGTGSDTQYF
TGTGCCACCAGCTTACTCGGGACAGGGTCAGATACGCAGTATTTT
>TRBV4-3|TRBJ2-3|many|.
CASSQGSQYTDTQYF
TGCGCCAGCAGCCAAGGTAGCCAGTACACAGATACGCAGTATTTT
>TRBV2|TRBJ1-5|many|.
CASSDGGNQPQHF
TGTGCCAGCAGTGATGGGGGAAACCAGCCCCAGCATTTT
>TRBV6-5|TRBJ1-3|many|.
CASSVGGGSGNTIYF
TGTGCCAGCAGCGTGGGGGGCGGCTCTGGAAACACCATATATTTT
>TRBV4-3|TRBJ2-7|many|TRBD2
CASSHGLAGSLAYEQYF
TGCGCCAGCAGCCACGGACTAGCGGGATCTTTAGCCTACGAGCAGTACTTC
>TRBV29-1|TRBJ1-2|many|.
CGTQQGPNYGYTF
TGCGGGACCCAGCAGGGTCCAAACTATGGCTACACCTTC
>TRBV20-1|TRBJ2-3|.|TRBD2
CSAHQLAGTSDTQYF
TGCAGTGCGCATCAACTAGCGGGAACGTCAGATACGCAGTATTTT
>TRBV3-1|TRBJ2-3|many|TRBD2
CASSQGRLAQLTDTQYF
TGTGCCAGCAGCCAAGGAAGACTAGCGCAACTCACAGATACGCAGTATTTT
>TRBV25-1|TRBJ2-1|many|TRBD2
CASSASVGGAYNEQFF
TGTGCCAGCAGTGCCAGCGTCGGGGGGGCCTACAATGAGCAGTTCTTC
>TRBV5-1|TRBJ2-1|few|.
CASSPGGTGYNEQFF
TGCGCCAGCAGCCCCGGAGGTACAGGGTACAATGAGCAGTTCTTC
>TRBV10-3|TRBJ1-1|.|.
CAISEAGPTEAFF
TGTGCCATCAGTGAGGCAGGGCCCACTGAAGCTTTCTTT
>TRBV7-2|TRBJ2-7|.|.
CASSLSSEYEQYF
TGTGCCAGCAGCTTAAGTAGTGAATACGAGCAGTACTTC
>TRBV5-1|TRBJ1-5|many|TRBD1
CASSAGQGSQPQHF
TGCGCCAGCAGCGCCGGACAGGGGAGCCAGCCCCAGCATTTT
>TRBV4-3|TRBJ2-2|many|.
CASSQDLKSPLASGELFF
TGCGCCAGCAGCCAAGATCTCAAGAGTCCTCTGGCGTCCGGGGAGCTGTTTTTT
>TRBV6-2/TRBV6-3|TRBJ1-2|many|TRBD1
CASSPDRHHYGYTF
TGTGCCAGCAGCCCGGACAGGCATCACTATGGCTACACCTTC
>TRBV5-1|TRBJ1-1|many|.
CASSLASLNTEAFF
TGCGCCAGCAGCTTGGCGTCCTTGAACACTGAAGCTTTCTTT
>TRBV7-9|TRBJ2-5|many|.
CASRTTQGYQETQYF
TGTGCCAGCAGGACAACCCAGGGGTACCAAGAGACCCAGTACTTC
>TRBV4-2|TRBJ1-4|.|.
CASSHQVNNEKLFF
TGTGCCAGCAGCCATCAAGTGAATAATGAAAAACTGTTTTTT
>TRBV7-2|TRBJ2-2|few|TRBD2
CASSFNPSGLTGELFF
TGTGCCAGCAGCTTTAATCCTAGCGGCCTGACCGGGGAGCTGTTTTTT
>TRBV27|TRBJ1-2|many|.
CASSLRPSRHGYTF
TGTGCCAGCAGTTTACGACCCTCCAGACATGGCTACACCTTC
>TRBV28|TRBJ2-3|.|.
CASSPLLDCTDTQYF
TGTGCCAGCAGTCCCCTACTAGATTGCACAGATACGCAGTATTTT
>TRBV29-1|TRBJ2-7|.|.
CSVTAGNPYEQYF
TGCAGCGTTACGGCAGGGAATCCCTACGAGCAGTACTTC
>TRBV29-1|TRBJ1-6|many|.
CSVADSYNSPLHF
TGCAGCGTTGCCGATTCCTATAATTCACCCCTCCACTTT
>TRBV20-1|TRBJ2-1|many|TRBD2
CSASPGSGGAGPYNEQFF
TGCAGTGCTAGTCCCGGTAGCGGGGGGGCCGGGCCCTACAATGAGCAGTTCTTC
>TRBV20-1|TRBJ2-7|.|TRBD1
CSASGTGDYEQYF
TGCAGTGCTAGTGGGACAGGGGACTACGAGCAGTACTTC